One and the same sample provided the 15 T cell receptor beta chains below, sequenced in a study of radiotherapy plus CTLA-4 blockade in lung cancer (dated by TCRdb to the late 2010s). The library was made by the immunoSEQ multiplex PCR assay. This is the immuneACCESS table as TCRdb keeps it, with only in-frame sequences that have V and J called. A part of the clones is gone; compared with another copy, unresolved V genes explain less than half, and the rest is unexplained. For this sample there are 81,000 or so clones; more than 85% appear just once. In total, the top ten clones hold 0.85% to 0.95% of the sample. Sequencing was performed on peripheral blood, taken from a patient treated with radiotherapy plus ipilimumab. These receptors were collected from a human donor with non-small cell lung cancer who had stable disease on radiotherapy plus ipilimumab.

The table lists this clone with a few counts. J is TRBJ1-2 and V is TRBV7-9, with no clear D. This CDR3 is built from 13 residues. Between the trimmed V and J ends, which lost 4 bases and 4 bases, there was a span of 10 bases. Germline loops: CDR1 SEHNR, CDR2 FQNEAQ (reference sequence). In DNA, the CDR3 is TGTGCCAGCAGCTACAGAACCTCCTATGGCTACACCTTC. It is translated as CASSYRTSYGYTF. Full variable domain (remainder filled in from reference TRBV7-9 and TRBJ1-2): DTGVSQNPRHKITKRGQNVTFRCDPISEHNRLYWYRQTLGQGPEFLTYFQNEAQLEKSRLLSDRFSAERPKGSFSTLEIQRTEQGDSAMYLCASSYRTSYGYTFGSGTRLTVV.

This chain uses TRBV2 with TRBJ1-6; D gene ambiguous. The CDR3 loop spans 13 amino acids. With 4 bases removed from V and 9 bases from J, the gap between germline ends came to 10 bases. Germline CDR1 SNHLY, CDR2 FYNNEI. The CDR3 bases are TGTGCCAGCAGTGTGGAACGTTTTTCACCCCTCCACTTT. Translating it yields CASSVERFSPLHF.

The chain uses TRBV28 and TRBJ1-3, with D perhaps matching TRBD1 (5 bases). The CDR3 consists of 16 residues. V was shortened by 6 bases and J by 4 bases, with 19 bases between the two germline ends. In germline, CDR1 is MDHEN, CDR2 SYDVKM. The CDR3 reads CASSPKVGQGGNTIYF. DNA for the CDR3: TGTGCCAGCAGCCCAAAGGTAGGGCAGGGAGGAAACACCATATATTTT.

The rearrangement uses TRBV18 and TRBJ2-3, with D possibly TRBD2 on 5 matching bases. V was cut by 0 bases and J by 9 bases, with 13 bases left in between. This CDR3 region has 14 residues. Germline V gene sequence: CDR1 KGHSH, CDR2 LQKENI. In DNA form, the CDR3 reads TGTGCCAGCTCACCACCGGACTTGTCGGGAACGCAGTATTTT. Protein sequence: CASSPPDLSGTQYF. Full variable domain (outside the CDR3, taken from reference TRBV18 and TRBJ2-3): NAGVMQNPRHLVRRRGQEARLRCSPMKGHSHVYWYRQLPEEGLKFMVYLQKENIIDESGMPKERFSAEFPKEGPSILRIQQVVRGDSAAYFCASSPPDLSGTQYFGPGTRLTVL.

CDR3 loop: CSGITGPHEQFF. In nucleotides, the CDR3 is TGCAGCGGGATAACCGGGCCCCATGAGCAGTTCTTC. The V gene is TRBV29-1, the J gene TRBJ2-1, with D unresolved. The CDR3 has 12 residues. CDR1 is SQVTM and CDR2 is ANQGSEA in the germline V gene. V lost 7 bases and J lost 8, with 15 bases in between.

This clone was observed a few times. The chain combines TRBV5-4 with TRBJ1-2; a possible D gene is TRBD1 (5 bases). V shed 1 base and J shed 8 bases, with 12 bases lying between them. The CDR3 spans 13 residues. The germline gives CDR1 SGHNT, CDR2 YYREEE (reference sequence). CDR3: CASSLIPGIGYTF. The CDR3 region has the DNA TGTGCCAGCAGCTTGATTCCAGGGATAGGCTACACCTTC.

The chain is built from TRBV7-9 and TRBJ1-1; weak D call: TRBD1 (6 bases). This CDR3 is 15 amino acids long. Germline CDR1 is SEHNR and CDR2 is FQNEAQ (reference sequence). Trimming cost V 5 bases and J 4 bases, with 17 bases left between them. The CDR3 region is CASSPLSRGGTEAFF. In DNA form, the CDR3 reads TGTGCCAGCAGCCCCCTATCCAGGGGAGGCACTGAAGCTTTCTTT.

The rearrangement links TRBV5-6 to TRBJ1-5; 7 nucleotides agree with TRBD1. Germline V lookup: CDR1 SGHDT, CDR2 YYEEEE. Germline trimming cut 1 base from V and 1 base from J; bases unmatched to any gene: 2. This CDR3 is built from 15 residues. The CDR3 protein is CASSLRGPSNQPQHF. CDR3 coding DNA: TGTGCCAGCAGCTTGAGGGGGCCGAGCAATCAGCCCCAGCATTTT.

The rearrangement joins TRBV7-9 to TRBJ2-1; D is undetermined. The germline V gene has CDR1 SEHNR and CDR2 FQNEAQ (reference sequence). V dropped 1 base and J dropped 9 bases, with 4 bases sitting between them. This CDR3 spans 11 amino acids. CDR3 DNA: TGTGCCAGCAGCTTAGGGACTGAGCAGTTCTTC. Its translation: CASSLGTEQFF. The variable domain in full, with the rest retrieved from reference TRBV7-9 and TRBJ2-1, is DTGVSQNPRHKITKRGQNVTFRCDPISEHNRLYWYRQTLGQGPEFLTYFQNEAQLEKSRLLSDRFSAERPKGSFSTLEIQRTEQGDSAMYLCASSLGTEQFFGPGTRLTVL.

The chain has TRBV27 and TRBJ1-6; D is undetermined. V lost 3 bases and J 8 bases, leaving 5 bases between the germline ends. CDR3 length: 12 amino acids. Germline lookup yields CDR1 MNHEY and CDR2 SMNVEV (reference sequence). For the CDR3, the DNA is TGTGCCAGCAGTTTGGGTTATTCACCCCTCCACTTT. Translation gives CASSLGYSPLHF.

This clone was detected once. This chain uses TRBV18 with TRBJ1-1; TRBD1 might be the D (6 bases). This CDR3 comprises 15 residues. V dropped 6 bases and J dropped 6 bases, with 20 bases sitting between them. Germline V gives CDR1 KGHSH, CDR2 LQKENI. The CDR3 loop is CASSSHQGKEAEAFF. The CDR3 DNA follows: TGTGCCAGCTCGTCTCACCAGGGGAAGGAGGCTGAAGCTTTCTTT.

This clone occurred a few times. The chain joins TRBV7-9 to TRBJ1-2; 9 nucleotides line up with TRBD1. The V gene end was trimmed by 5 bases and the J gene end by 5 bases; junction bases not matched to a gene: 6. This CDR3 spans 14 amino acids. Germline lookup yields CDR1 SEHNR and CDR2 FQNEAQ (reference sequence). The CDR3 DNA sequence: TGTGCCAGCAGCGCACAGGGGGCGGGGTATGGCTACACCTTC. Translating it yields CASSAQGAGYGYTF.

The J gene is TRBJ1-4, the V gene TRBV9, with TRBD1 matching 10 bases. This CDR3 has 15 amino acids. CDR1 and CDR2 (germline): SGDLS, YYNGEE. Unmatched junction bases numbered 7, after V lost 3 bases and J lost 8 bases. CDR3 nucleotides: TGTGCCAGCAGCGGCCGGGGGACAGGGGTCGAAAAACTGTTTTTT. Protein product: CASSGRGTGVEKLFF.

V gene TRBV6-6 combines with J gene TRBJ1-3; no clear D gene. V was clipped by 5 bases and J by 1 base, with 3 bases between them. Per the germline V gene, CDR1 is MNHNY and CDR2 is SVGAGI (reference sequence). The CDR3 loop spans 12 amino acids. CDR3: CASSPSGNTIYF. The CDR3, as DNA: TGTGCCAGCAGTCCATCTGGAAACACCATATATTTT.

The V call is TRBV5-4, the J call TRBJ2-1; TRBD2 is a possible D gene (6 bases). This CDR3 is 16 amino acids long. Trimming shortened V by 0 bases and J by 2 bases, and 12 bases separated the two germline ends. Germline V CDR1 and CDR2: SGHNT, YYREEE (reference sequence). The CDR3: CASSLGGASPYNEQFF. CDR3 nucleotides: TGTGCCAGCAGCTTGGGCGGGGCCTCCCCCTACAATGAGCAGTTCTTC.